The next 23 T cell receptor beta chains were all read from a single sample in a study of cytomegalovirus exposure and HLA in healthy donors. TCRdb's copy holds only in-frame clones and misses some; the assay was immunoSEQ multiplex PCR. The sample holds 150,000 to 200,000 clones, 80% to 85% seen once. The material sequenced was PBMCs. These TCRs come from a man aged 25 to 40 in good health and CMV-seropositive.

The chain employs TRBV28 and TRBJ2-5; 7 nucleotides line up with TRBD2. The germline CDR1 and CDR2 sequences are MDHEN and SYDVKM. The CDR3 extends over 16 amino acids. J gave up 1 base and V 2 bases, and 7 bases lay outside the gene matches. The CDR3, as DNA: TGTGCCAGCAGTTTAAATACGGGGGGATTCCAAGAGACCCAGTACTTC. Amino acid sequence: CASSLNTGGFQETQYF.

This rearrangement joins TRBV5-6 to TRBJ2-1; D may be TRBD1 (5 bases). Deletions cut 0 bases from V and 0 bases from J, with 7 bases between. The CDR3 loop spans 15 amino acids. In germline, CDR1 is SGHDT, CDR2 YYEEEE. Here the CDR3 reads CASSLAGNSYNEQFF. In DNA form, the CDR3 reads TGTGCCAGCAGCTTGGCAGGGAACTCCTACAATGAGCAGTTCTTC.

The chain uses TRBV28 and TRBJ1-2; no definite D call. The CDR3 loop spans 14 amino acids. V gave up 2 bases and J gave up 4 bases, with 11 bases separating them. Germline V lookup: CDR1 MDHEN, CDR2 SYDVKM. The chain's CDR3 is CASSLNQASYGYTF. The CDR3 bases are TGTGCCAGCAGTTTAAACCAGGCATCCTATGGCTACACCTTC.

The rearrangement joins TRBV6-6 to TRBJ1-6; no clear D. The germline V gene encodes CDR1 MNHNY and CDR2 SVGAGI (reference sequence). V lost 6 bases to trimming and J lost 10 bases, with 16 bases between them. The CDR3 is 14 amino acids. As DNA, the CDR3 is TGTGCCAGCAGCCTCTCGAGGGAGCGCTCACCCCTCCACTTT. Residues: CASSLSRERSPLHF.

The rearrangement joins TRBV27 to TRBJ2-1; 14 bases are shared with TRBD2. There are 16 residues in the CDR3. The germline V gene has CDR1 MNHEY and CDR2 SMNVEV (reference sequence). Germline trimming cut 3 bases from V and 8 bases from J; bases unmatched to any gene: 6. CDR3 nucleotide sequence: TGTGCCAGCAGTTTTACGACTAGCGGGGGGGCGGATGAGCAGTTCTTC. Translating it yields CASSFTTSGGADEQFF.

The rearrangement joins TRBV27 to TRBJ1-3, with 12 nucleotides matching TRBD1. Germline values: CDR1 MNHEY, CDR2 SMNVEV (reference sequence). This CDR3 has 17 residues. Germline trimming cut 5 bases from V and 3 bases from J; bases unmatched to any gene: 8. The CDR3 here is CASSPLGQGAYGNTIYF. The CDR3 nucleotides are TGTGCCAGCAGTCCTTTGGGACAGGGGGCGTATGGAAACACCATATATTTT.

The chain combines TRBV7-9 with TRBJ2-7; the D gene is possibly TRBD2 (7 bases). The CDR3 has 14 residues. V was cut by 4 bases and J by 2 bases, with 12 bases left in between. Germline loops: CDR1 SEHNR, CDR2 FQNEAQ (reference sequence). CDR3 nucleotides: TGTGCCAGCAGCTATACAGGGACTACCTACGAGCAGTACTTC. Amino acid sequence: CASSYTGTTYEQYF.

This clone was counted a few times. The V call is TRBV7-3, the J call TRBJ1-5; a weak D match, TRBD1 (5 bases). Germline CDR1 SGHTA, CDR2 FQGTGA. With 11 bases removed from V and 5 bases from J, the gap between germline ends came to 19 bases. This CDR3 is built from 14 residues. In DNA, the CDR3 is TGTGCCCCCCCCGGGCAGGGAGGTGATCAGCCCCAGCATTTT. It yields the protein CAPPGQGGDQPQHF. Based on the CDR3 plus reference TRBV7-3 and TRBJ1-5, the full variable domain is GAGVSQTPSNKVTEKGKYVELRCDPISGHTALYWYRQSLGQGPEFLIYFQGTGAADDSGLPNDRFFAVRPEGSVSTLKIQRTERGDSAVYLCAPPGQGGDQPQHFGDGTRLSIL.

The chain employs TRBV7-8 and TRBJ2-7; possible D gene TRBD1, 5 bases. CDR1 and CDR2 from the germline V gene are SGHVS and FQNEAQ. CDR3 length equals 12 residues. V lost 1 base and J lost 6, with 7 bases in between. The CDR3 DNA reads as TGTGCCAGCAGCTTAGGGGGCATCGAGCAGTACTTC. Translating it yields CASSLGGIEQYF. Using reference TRBV7-8 and TRBJ2-7 for the parts outside the CDR3, the full variable domain is GAGVSQSPRYKVAKRGQDVALRCDPISGHVSLFWYQQALGQGPEFLTYFQNEAQLDKSGLPSDRFFAERPEGSVSTLKIQRTQQEDSAVYLCASSLGGIEQYFGPGTRLTVT.

The rearrangement uses TRBV7-2 and TRBJ2-2; tentative D call: TRBD2 (5 bases). CDR3 length equals 15 residues. Trimming removed 4 bases at V and 7 bases at J, with 16 bases between. Germline V gene lookup returns CDR1 SGHTA and CDR2 FQGNSA. The CDR3 nucleotides are TGTGCCAGCAGCTGGGCCGCTCTCGCGGGCGGGGAGCTGTTTTTT. This translates into CASSWAALAGGELFF.

J is TRBJ1-4 and V is TRBV5-4, with 9 bases lining up with TRBD1. This CDR3 is 14 amino acids long. V lost 4 bases to trimming and J lost 8 bases; unmatched junction nucleotides: 6. Per the germline V gene, CDR1 is SGHNT and CDR2 is YYREEE (reference sequence). The CDR3 DNA is TGTGCCAGCAGCATACCGGGACAGGGAGAAAAACTGTTTTTT. Its protein product is CASSIPGQGEKLFF.

The chain has TRBV11-3 and TRBJ2-1; no clear D gene. The CDR3 covers 15 residues. In germline, CDR1 is SGHNT, CDR2 YENEEA. V dropped 3 bases and J dropped 0 bases, with 9 bases sitting between them. The chain's CDR3 is CASSLAASSYNEQFF. Written as DNA, the CDR3 is TGTGCCAGCAGCTTGGCGGCCAGCTCCTACAATGAGCAGTTCTTC.

The chain joins TRBV10-3 to TRBJ2-7; 7 bases map to TRBD1. The CDR3 spans 12 residues. Germline lookup yields CDR1 ENHRY and CDR2 SYGVKD. V gave up 9 bases and J gave up 6 bases; unmatched junction bases: 8. The CDR3 coding sequence is TGTGCCATAGGACAGGTCGGCGTCGAGCAGTACTTC. This encodes CAIGQVGVEQYF.

In its sample, this clone was seen once. The CDR3 nucleotides are TGTGCCAGCAGTTTGACAGGCTACCAAGAGACCCAGTACTTC. As protein: CASSLTGYQETQYF. The rearrangement joins TRBV27 to TRBJ2-5, with D tentatively TRBD1 (6 bases). CDR1 and CDR2 (germline): MNHEY, SMNVEV (reference sequence). Trimming pared 3 bases from V and 0 bases from J, leaving 8 bases between. The CDR3 is made up of 14 amino acids.

J is TRBJ2-5 and V is TRBV28; D possibly corresponds to TRBD2 (7 bases). The CDR3 contains 17 residues. V was trimmed by 4 bases and J by 5 bases, leaving 23 bases between them. In germline, CDR1 is MDHEN, CDR2 SYDVKM. The CDR3 DNA reads TGTGCCAGCAGTTACCCCCCCAGGGGCGGGAGCAGGGAGACCCAGTACTTC. This translates into CASSYPPRGGSRETQYF. The full variable domain, in which reference TRBV28 and TRBJ2-5 provide the parts outside the CDR3, is DVKVTQSSRYLVKRTGEKVFLECVQDMDHENMFWYRQDPGLGLRLIYFSYDVKMKEKGDIPEGYSVSREKKERFSLILESASTNQTSMYLCASSYPPRGGSRETQYFGPGTRLLVL.

V is TRBV28 and J is TRBJ2-1; D unclear. Trimming removed 5 bases from V and 0 bases from J, with 11 bases in between. CDR1 is MDHEN and CDR2 is SYDVKM in the germline V gene. The CDR3 loop spans 15 amino acids. CDR3 coding DNA: TGTGCCAGCAGTACGAAAGCGAGCTCCTACAATGAGCAGTTCTTC. It yields the protein CASSTKASSYNEQFF.

The chain is built from TRBV28 and TRBJ2-1; the match to TRBD1 covers 9 bases. This CDR3 spans 15 amino acids. Germline CDR1 MDHEN, CDR2 SYDVKM. Unmatched junction bases numbered 4, after V lost 4 bases and J lost 3 bases. The CDR3 sequence: CASSSPGQGYNEQFF. CDR3 DNA sequence: TGTGCCAGCAGTTCGCCGGGACAGGGCTACAATGAGCAGTTCTTC.

This clone was counted between two and nine times. J is TRBJ1-4 and V is TRBV7-8; D is uncertain. Germline V lookup: CDR1 SGHVS, CDR2 FQNEAQ. Trimming took off 6 bases at V and 0 bases at J, with 11 bases between the two ends. The CDR3 runs 15 residues. The CDR3 is CASRGTDATNEKLFF. Written as DNA, the CDR3 is TGTGCCAGCAGGGGCACAGACGCAACTAATGAAAAACTGTTTTTT.

The chain carries TRBV11-3 and TRBJ1-1; perhaps TRBD1 as D (5 bases). Germline lookup yields CDR1 SGHNT and CDR2 YENEEA. This CDR3 is 14 amino acids long. The V and J ends lost 6 bases and 0 bases respectively, with 11 bases between them. The CDR3 sequence: CASSLDSMNTEAFF. The CDR3 DNA reads TGTGCCAGCAGTCTCGACAGTATGAACACTGAAGCTTTCTTT.

J is TRBJ1-2 and V is TRBV30, with TRBD1 identical over 8 bases. The CDR3 runs to 13 residues. The germline V gene encodes CDR1 GTSNPN and CDR2 SVGIG (reference sequence). J lost 7 bases, V lost 0 bases, and 4 bases had no gene match. The CDR3 loop is CAWSVEQGVGYTF. In DNA form, the CDR3 reads TGTGCCTGGAGTGTGGAACAGGGGGTTGGCTACACCTTC.

V usage is TRBV28 and J usage is TRBJ1-2; D may be TRBD1 (6 bases). The CDR3 is 15 residues long. The germline CDR1 and CDR2 sequences are MDHEN and SYDVKM. Trimming left V 5 bases short and J 8 bases short, with 21 bases between. The CDR3 here is CASSLDGRGVGGYTF. CDR3 DNA sequence: TGTGCCAGCAGTCTCGACGGCAGGGGAGTAGGGGGCTACACCTTC.

The chain carries TRBV18 and TRBJ1-1; 8 bases agree with TRBD1. Trimming cost V 3 bases and J 5 bases; bases outside gene matches: 17. Germline lookup yields CDR1 KGHSH and CDR2 LQKENI. The CDR3 consists of 18 residues. The CDR3 nucleotides read TGTGCCAGCTCACCTCGCCTAGCTCAGGGGGCCTTGGGGACTGAAGCTTTCTTT. The encoded protein is CASSPRLAQGALGTEAFF.

This chain joins TRBV29-1 and TRBJ1-1; D ambiguous. Germline CDR1 reads SQVTM; CDR2 reads ANQGSEA. The CDR3 is 12 residues long. V was cut by 4 bases and J by 0 bases, with 6 bases left in between. CDR3 coding DNA: TGCAGCGTTGCTTCCCTGAACACTGAAGCTTTCTTT. It codes for CSVASLNTEAFF.